This TCR beta chain was documented in a study of T cell clonotyping in hematopoietic cell transplantation. Study overall: Recipient samples before transplant were obtained post-cytoreduction.

Study-level results: Pathologically expanded recipient clonotypes increased progressively from day 30 to day 180 as diversity fell. Few recipient clonotypes overlapped donors; over 95% were de novo at given depth.

As to time point: recipient sample about 28 days before transplant, after cytoreduction. Recipients were bled about 28 days pretransplant and at posttransplant days 30, 100, 180. This CDR3 comprises 14 residues. Trimming took off 9 bases at V and 2 bases at J, with 16 bases between the two ends. Germline V gene data show CDR1 as MNHEY and CDR2 as SVGAGI. Generated by immunoSEQ multiplex PCR, the TCRdb table keeps only in-frame clones and is missing some. The sample has 75,000 to 95,000 clones, 90% to 96% seen once. About this clone: Its antigen is as yet unknown.

V is TRBV6-5 and J is TRBJ1-2; possible D gene TRBD1, 5 bases. This TCR was recovered from a woman aged 50 to 60 with acute myeloid leukemia. Some clones in this sample may be carry-over from other donors' samples. The specimen comprised peripheral blood mononuclear cells, sampled before stem cell transplant. DNA for the CDR3: TGTGCCAGTAGAGAGGGACGCGCGAACTATGGCTACACCTTC. It translates to CASREGRANYGYTF.